The source of this T cell receptor (beta chain) is a study of shared clonotypes between healthy human individuals. Selected positively for CCR7 and CD45RO-negative, naive CD8 cells excluded terminally differentiated effector memory CD45RA+ cells. Donors comprised healthy HIV-negative adults lacking recent acute infections or vaccinations. The germline V and J ends were trimmed by 5 bases and 0 bases, with 8 bases remaining between them. The CDR3 totals 14 residues. Profiled with immunoSEQ multiplex PCR; TCRdb holds only in-frame clones, not every one. The sample has about 820,000 clones, about 91% seen once.

The V and J genes are TRBV23-1 and TRBJ2-4; D may correspond to TRBD1 or TRBD2 (6 bases each). TRBV23-1 has ORF status, its function being uncertain. The source is a man under 40 in good health. The specimen was naive CD8+ T cells sorted from blood. CDR3 DNA sequence: TGCGCCAGCAGTGAGGGGGGAGCCAAAAACATTCAGTACTTC. Amino acids: CASSEGGAKNIQYF.